This TCR beta chain is drawn from a study of shared clonotypes between healthy human individuals. Per the germline V gene, CDR1 is MNHEY and CDR2 is SMNVEV (reference sequence). The CDR3 runs 13 residues. Trimming pared 5 bases from V and 1 base from J, leaving 8 bases between. Terminally differentiated effector memory CD45RA+ cells were excluded by CCR7 positive selection of CD45RO-negative cells. Findings and caveats of the study: Naive subsets typically showed greater estimated richness than memory subsets. An expected dependence of interdonor clonotype sharing on sequencing depth was noted.

Evenly divided among several immunoSEQ plates was the genomic DNA of each subset. Per sorted-subset replicate PCR, input was approximately 200 ng DNA, representing tens of thousands of T cell genomes. TCRdb's table, derived via immunoSEQ multiplex PCR, lists solely in-frame clones and lacks some. The sample consists of about 680,000 clones, about 92% of them appearing once. About this clone itself: Its specificity is unknown.

This receptor was taken from a man aged 25-45 years in good health. The V and J genes are TRBV27 and TRBJ1-1, with D maybe TRBD1 (5 bases). The sequenced material came from naive CD8+ T cells sorted from blood. The CDR3, as DNA: TGTGCCAGCAGTGGAAGGGGGAACACTGAAGCTTTCTTT. Translated, it gives CASSGRGNTEAFF.